This is a list of T cell receptor beta chains from one sample in a study of CD8 T cells in ankylosing spondylitis. One entry per CDR3 protein, called by TCRdb with MiXCR from the 5' RACE reads. The table has around 300,000 distinct CDR3 sequences, about 14% seen once. Source material: blood, either unsorted or a sorted T cell fraction (not recorded which). Source of these receptors: a male donor with ankylosing spondylitis or in good health (not recorded which). Each CDR3 is given with its conserved first and last residue. A D gene is named only where the DNA matches it firmly. Clone size appears in some rows only: once, few, many, or a class for an expanded clone.

V gene	clone size	J gene	D gene	CDR3 DNA	CDR3 protein
TRBV19	.	TRBJ2-7	TRBD1	TGTGCCAGTAGTAAGGCAGGGGGATCCTACGAGCAGTACTTC	CASSKAGGSYEQYF
TRBV7-9	.	TRBJ2-1	.	TGTGCCAGCAGCCCCCTCAGGAATGAGCAGTTCTTC	CASSPLRNEQFF
TRBV10-3	few	TRBJ1-1	TRBD1	TGTGCCATCAGTGAGTCGACCTGGGACAGGGAAGCTTTCTTT	CAISESTWDREAFF
TRBV12-3/TRBV12-4	many	TRBJ2-1	.	TGTGCCGCACAGAAAGGGGTGGAGAGGTTCTTC	CAAQKGVERFF
TRBV7-9	.	TRBJ2-2	TRBD1	TGTGCCAGCAGCCCTCGGGACAGAGCGAACACCGGGGAGCTGTTTTTT	CASSPRDRANTGELFF
TRBV10-3	few	TRBJ2-7	TRBD1	TGTGCCATCAGGAGCGAGACAGGGACCCTATACGAGCAGTACTTC	CAIRSETGTLYEQYF
TRBV5-1	.	TRBJ2-2	.	TGCGCCAGCAGCTTGGAGGACTGGAACACCGGGGAGCTGTTTTTT	CASSLEDWNTGELFF
TRBV10-3	.	TRBJ2-7	TRBD1	TGTGCCATCAGTGAGTCTAAGACAGGGCTAACCTACGAGCAGTACTTC	CAISESKTGLTYEQYF
TRBV6-5	.	TRBJ2-7	.	TGTGCCAGCAGTTACTCGCCCGTTGACGAGCAGTACTTC	CASSYSPVDEQYF
TRBV12-3/TRBV12-4	few	TRBJ1-3	TRBD1	TGTGCCAGCGGCCCGCGTCAGGGGGGTGGAAACACCATATATTTT	CASGPRQGGGNTIYF
TRBV5-1	.	TRBJ1-1	.	TGCGCCAGCAGCTTGAACCCGGACACTGAAGCTTTCTTT	CASSLNPDTEAFF
TRBV11-2	.	TRBJ2-1	TRBD2	TGTGCCAGCAGCTCGCCCTTTAAAGGGGGACTAGCTCCCCTGGAGCAGTTCTTC	CASSSPFKGGLAPLEQFF
TRBV6-1	.	TRBJ2-1	.	TGTGCCAGCAGCCTAAGCGATGAGCAGTTCTTC	CASSLSDEQFF
TRBV12-3/TRBV12-4	few	TRBJ2-3	TRBD1	TGTGCCAGCACCTCCAGGGGGAGCACAGATACGCAGTATTTT	CASTSRGSTDTQYF
TRBV5-1	.	TRBJ2-1	.	TGCGCCAGCACCGGAGCGGGCCTAGGGTCCTACAATGAGCAGTTCTTC	CASTGAGLGSYNEQFF
TRBV7-2	.	TRBJ2-3	.	TGTGCCAGCAGCTTCCGGCAGGGATCGCCAGATACGCAGTATTTT	CASSFRQGSPDTQYF
TRBV20-1	many	TRBJ1-2	TRBD1	TGCAGTGCCCCCGACGGACAGGGCACCACTAACTATGGCTACACCTTC	CSAPDGQGTTNYGYTF
TRBV4-1	.	TRBJ2-7	.	TGCGCCAGCAACTCAGGGGGGGACTCCTACGAGCAGTACTTC	CASNSGGDSYEQYF
TRBV6-1	many	TRBJ1-4	.	TGTGCCACCCGAGGGGCTTCTCGGATCGAGGGAAAACTGTTTTTT	CATRGASRIEGKLFF
TRBV20-1	few	TRBJ2-1	TRBD2	TGCAGTGCCCGTAGCGGGGGGCCCCGCAATGAGCAGTTCTTC	CSARSGGPRNEQFF
TRBV5-1	few	TRBJ2-7	.	TGCGCCAGCAGCCAGTTGGGACTTACCTACGAGCAGTACTTC	CASSQLGLTYEQYF